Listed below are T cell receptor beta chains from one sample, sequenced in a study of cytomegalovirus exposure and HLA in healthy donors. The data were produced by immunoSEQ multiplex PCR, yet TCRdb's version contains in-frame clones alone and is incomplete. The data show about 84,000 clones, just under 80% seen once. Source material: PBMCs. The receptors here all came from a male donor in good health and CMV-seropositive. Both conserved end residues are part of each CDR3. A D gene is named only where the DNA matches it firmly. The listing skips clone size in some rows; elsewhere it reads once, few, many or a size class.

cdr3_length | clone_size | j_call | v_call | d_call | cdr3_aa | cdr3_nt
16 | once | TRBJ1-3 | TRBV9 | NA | CASSLGGESSGNTIYF | TGTGCCAGCAGCCTTGGCGGGGAAAGCTCTGGAAACACCATATATTTT
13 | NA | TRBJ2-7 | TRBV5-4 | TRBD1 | CASSWDRYYEQYF | TGTGCCAGCAGCTGGGACAGGTACTACGAGCAGTACTTC
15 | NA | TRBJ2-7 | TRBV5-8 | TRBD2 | CASSRVGGGVYEQYF | TGTGCCAGCAGCCGCGTCGGGGGAGGGGTCTACGAGCAGTACTTC
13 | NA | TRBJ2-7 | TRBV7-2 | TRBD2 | CASSLLAGGEQYF | TGTGCCAGCAGCTTACTAGCGGGAGGTGAGCAGTACTTC
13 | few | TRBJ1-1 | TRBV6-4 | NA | CASRKEGNTEAFF | TGTGCCAGCAGAAAAGAGGGGAACACTGAAGCTTTCTTT
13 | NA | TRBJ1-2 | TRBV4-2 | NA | CASSQDRGTGYTF | TGTGCCAGCAGCCAAGATAGGGGAACTGGCTACACCTTC
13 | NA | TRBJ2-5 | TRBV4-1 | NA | CASRGQHQETQYF | TGCGCCAGCAGAGGACAGCACCAAGAGACCCAGTACTTC
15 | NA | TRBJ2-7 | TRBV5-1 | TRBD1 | CASSYYRGQNYEQYF | TGCGCCAGCAGCTATTACAGGGGGCAAAACTACGAGCAGTACTTC
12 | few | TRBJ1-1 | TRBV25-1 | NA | CASSDRHTEAFF | TGTGCCAGCAGTGACAGGCACACTGAAGCTTTCTTT
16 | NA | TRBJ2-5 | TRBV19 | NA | CASSAQPGLYQETQYF | TGTGCCAGTAGTGCACAACCGGGACTTTACCAAGAGACCCAGTACTTC
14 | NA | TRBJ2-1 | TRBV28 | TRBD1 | CASSPGTVRNEQFF | TGTGCCAGCAGCCCTGGGACAGTCAGAAATGAGCAGTTCTTC
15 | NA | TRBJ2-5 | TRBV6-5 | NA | CASSLNRDTQETQYF | TGTGCCAGCAGCCTAAACCGGGACACCCAAGAGACCCAGTACTTC
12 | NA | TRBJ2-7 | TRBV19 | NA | CASSFIRGEQYF | TGTGCCAGTAGTTTCATCCGGGGCGAGCAGTACTTC
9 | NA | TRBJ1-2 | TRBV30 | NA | CAWMGGGLF | TGTGCCTGGATGGGGGGAGGACTCTTC
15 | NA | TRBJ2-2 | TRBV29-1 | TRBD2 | CSVVSGRAGTGELFF | TGCAGCGTTGTAAGCGGGAGGGCCGGAACCGGGGAGCTGTTTTTT
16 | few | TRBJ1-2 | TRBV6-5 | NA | CASSSLPETEIYGYTF | TGTGCCAGCAGTTCACTCCCCGAGACAGAAATCTATGGCTACACCTTC
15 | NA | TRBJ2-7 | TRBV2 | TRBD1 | CASSGPGQDSYEQYF | TGTGCCAGCAGTGGCCCGGGACAGGATTCCTACGAGCAGTACTTC
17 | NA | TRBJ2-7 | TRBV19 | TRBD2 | CASSPRTSGQISYEQYF | TGTGCCAGTAGTCCCCGGACTAGCGGGCAAATCTCCTACGAGCAGTACTTC
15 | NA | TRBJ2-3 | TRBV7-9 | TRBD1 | CASSPQTGYTDTQYF | TGTGCCAGCAGCCCCCAGACAGGGTACACAGATACGCAGTATTTT
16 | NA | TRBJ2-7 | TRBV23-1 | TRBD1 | CASSQSPGQGAWEQYF | TGCGCCAGCAGTCAATCCCCGGGACAGGGGGCTTGGGAGCAGTACTTC
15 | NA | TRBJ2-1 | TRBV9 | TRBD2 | CASSATSGRVNEQFF | TGTGCCAGCAGCGCGACTAGCGGGAGGGTAAATGAGCAGTTCTTC
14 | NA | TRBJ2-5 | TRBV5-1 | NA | CASSLTGFQETQYF | TGCGCCAGCAGCCTGACAGGCTTTCAAGAGACCCAGTACTTC
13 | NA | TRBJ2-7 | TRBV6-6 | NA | CASCLTGSYEQYF | TGTGCCAGCTGCCTAACAGGGTCCTACGAGCAGTACTTC
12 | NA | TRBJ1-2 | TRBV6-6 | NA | CASISYDYGYTF | TGTGCCAGCATAAGCTATGACTATGGCTACACCTTC
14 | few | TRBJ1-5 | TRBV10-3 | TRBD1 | CAISDQGAGQPQHF | TGTGCCATCAGTGACCAGGGGGCCGGGCAGCCCCAGCATTTT
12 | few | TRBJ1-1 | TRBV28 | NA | CASSGDWTEAFF | TGTGCCAGTTCAGGGGATTGGACTGAAGCTTTCTTT
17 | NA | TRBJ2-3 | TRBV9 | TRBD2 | CASSVQLAGVGADTQYF | TGTGCCAGCAGCGTACAACTAGCGGGAGTCGGCGCAGATACGCAGTATTTT
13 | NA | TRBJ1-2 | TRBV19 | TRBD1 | CASSMGQGGGYTF | TGTGCCAGTAGCATGGGACAGGGCGGTGGCTACACCTTC
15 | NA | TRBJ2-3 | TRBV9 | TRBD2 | CASSVGGSRADTQYF | TGTGCCAGCAGCGTAGGCGGGAGTCGCGCAGATACGCAGTATTTT
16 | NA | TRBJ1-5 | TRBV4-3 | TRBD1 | CASSQDGGTGNQPQHF | TGCGCCAGCAGCCAAGATGGGGGGACAGGCAATCAGCCCCAGCATTTT
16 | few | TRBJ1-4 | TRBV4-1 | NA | CASSQADGGVNEKLFF | TGCGCCAGCAGCCAGGCGGACGGAGGAGTTAATGAAAAACTGTTTTTT
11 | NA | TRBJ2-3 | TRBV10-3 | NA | CAQGAPDTQYF | TGTGCCCAAGGGGCACCAGATACGCAGTATTTT
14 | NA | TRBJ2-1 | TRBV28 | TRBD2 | CASRRLAEYNEQFF | TGTGCCAGCCGCCGACTAGCGGAGTACAATGAGCAGTTCTTC
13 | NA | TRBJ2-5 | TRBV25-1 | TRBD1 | CASSMTGDETQYF | TGTGCCAGCAGCATGACAGGGGACGAGACCCAGTACTTC
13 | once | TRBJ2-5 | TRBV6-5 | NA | CASRQGFQETQYF | TGTGCCAGCAGACAGGGATTTCAAGAGACCCAGTACTTC
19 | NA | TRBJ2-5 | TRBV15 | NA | CATSSWTGTAGLPRETQYF | TGTGCCACCAGCAGCTGGACCGGGACCGCGGGGTTACCAAGAGAGACCCAGTACTTC
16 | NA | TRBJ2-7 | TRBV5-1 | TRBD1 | CASSLFPGGNDYEQYF | TGCGCCAGCAGCTTGTTTCCAGGGGGAAACGACTACGAGCAGTACTTC
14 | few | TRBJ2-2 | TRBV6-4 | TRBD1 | CASRGTGGPGELFF | TGTGCCAGCAGGGGGACAGGAGGGCCCGGGGAGCTGTTTTTT
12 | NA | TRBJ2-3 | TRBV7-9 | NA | CASSLALGTQYF | TGTGCCAGCAGCTTAGCTCTAGGTACGCAGTATTTT
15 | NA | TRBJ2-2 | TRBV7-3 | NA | CASSPKGLNTGELFF | TGTGCCAGCAGCCCGAAGGGACTTAACACCGGGGAGCTGTTTTTT
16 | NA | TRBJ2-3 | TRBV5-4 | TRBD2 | CASSRRLAGRTDTQYF | TGTGCCAGCAGCCGCAGACTAGCGGGGCGCACAGATACGCAGTATTTT
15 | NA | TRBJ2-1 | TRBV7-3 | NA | CASSSKPNQGGEQFF | TGTGCCAGCAGTTCAAAACCCAACCAAGGCGGTGAGCAGTTCTTC
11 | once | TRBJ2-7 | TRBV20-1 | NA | CSARSSYEQYF | TGCAGTGCTAGATCATCCTACGAGCAGTACTTC
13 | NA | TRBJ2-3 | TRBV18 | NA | CASSPPESPTLYF | TGTGCCAGCTCACCACCCGAAAGTCCTACCTTGTACTTT
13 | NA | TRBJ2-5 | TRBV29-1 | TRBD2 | CSIARGSQETQYF | TGCAGCATAGCCCGCGGGAGCCAAGAGACCCAGTACTTC
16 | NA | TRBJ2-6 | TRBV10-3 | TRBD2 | CAISGRAFPGANVLTF | TGTGCCATTAGCGGGAGGGCCTTCCCTGGGGCCAACGTCCTGACTTTC
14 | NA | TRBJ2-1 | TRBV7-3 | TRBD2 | CASRLAGGGGEQFF | TGTGCCAGCAGGCTGGCCGGCGGGGGTGGCGAGCAGTTCTTC